This T cell receptor (beta chain) comes out of a study of human T cells and chemical hapten exposure. Whole-study context: Weekly diphenylcyclopropenone doses were given to patients' scalps across the approximately 22-week study. Study-wide findings and caveats: Donors, who had alopecia, may show an immune response that differs from healthy people's.

Each CDR3 protein gets one entry after TCRdb re-called the RACE reads with MiXCR. This sample has about 360,000 distinct CDR3 sequences, with approximately 6.3% found just once. This clonotype was seen repeatedly, ten times or more. Its antigen is not known. Trimming took off 1 base at V and 2 bases at J, with 13 bases between the two ends. The length of the CDR3 is 16 residues. CDR1 and CDR2 from the germline V gene are LGHDT and YNNKEL (reference sequence). Time point given: patch test 1, 2 weeks after DPC sensitization. The treatment: therapeutic diphenylcyclopropenone sensitization with weekly scalp DPC. The study enrolled 18 to 70-year-old alopecia patients suitable for DPC. Whole blood that had not been fractionated was the source of extracted total RNA.

V and J are TRBV3-1 and TRBJ2-3; D is possibly TRBD1 (6 bases). The sequence was obtained from a woman in her late teens or twenties with alopecia areata. Some clones in this sample may be carry-over from other donors' samples. Sample: whole blood, taken in connection with sensitization to the hapten diphenylcyclopropenone (DPC). CDR3 residues: CASSQGFQGHTDTQYF. CDR3 DNA: TGTGCCAGCAGCCAAGGTTTCCAGGGACACACAGATACGCAGTATTTT.